This T cell receptor (beta chain) was obtained from a study of cytomegalovirus exposure and HLA in healthy donors (TCRdb year 2017). With respect to the entire study: According to an earlier analysis of a few hundred of the donors, roughly 180 million T cells yielded 95 million to 140 million unique TCR beta sequences and less than 300 Gb of sequence data. All discovery cohort repertoires had been generated on a single sequencing platform. In a later genetic analysis, genome-wide SNP genotypes for about three fifths of the 666 donors were used, and that subset was treated as a discovery cohort. The study used immunosequencing to profile the T cell repertoires of several hundred subjects and linked those repertoires to cytomegalovirus serostatus. To study patterns of TCR occurrence, a later analysis re-analyzed previously published TCR beta repertoires from 550 to 800 donors and added high-resolution HLA genotyping. To decide whether each TCR beta V gene segment behaved as functional or pseudogenic, an earlier analysis of nearly 600 of the donors relied on high-throughput TCR beta sequencing. A separate validation cohort of about 110 different subjects was used in addition to the roughly 700-subject first cohort. HLA typing included class I and class II loci at four-digit resolution. High-throughput TCR immunosequencing, statistical association of individual TCRs with disease status, and machine learning were combined to predict cytomegalovirus infection status. Rather than using new phenotypic data, the later analysis identified candidate immune exposures from TCR beta sequences and from how often those sequences occurred across donors. The aim of the study was to test whether cataloging public T cell receptors could identify signatures of past pathogen exposure. Across 300 to 500 genotyped donors of the cohort, an average of approximately 240,000 unique TCR beta nucleotide sequences per donor were sequenced, and approximately 19% of those sequences were non-productive. About 5 DR-DQ haplotypes were handled as single units for association and clustering, since linkage in the cohort was strong. Donor age, sex, ethnicity and CMV serostatus were compiled together with the repertoire data. Among the 398 genotyped donors, about 83% belonged to the genetic ancestry cluster associated with self-reported Caucasian donors. Typing coverage differed by locus: A, B, C, DRB1 and DQB1 were typed in roughly 629-630 donors, DQA1 in 500 to 550, DPA1 in 606, and DPB1 in roughly 450. Approximately 300 gigabases of sequencing data and tens of millions of unique TCR sequences were included in an early release covering roughly 600 HLA-typed donors. Study-wide conclusions, independent of this receptor: An earlier analysis of approximately 570 of the donors showed that most TCR beta V segments appeared in productive rearrangements either about 90% or about 30% of the time, which broadly matched IMGT annotations. Across donors, most TCR sequences were observed very rarely, whereas some public TCRs were present in many individuals. Compared with equally common non-associated chains, HLA-associated TCR beta chains in a later analysis were more clonally expanded and had lower generation probabilities. Some IMGT-functional V segments, including TRBV6-2 and TRBV6-3, could not be told apart with the 87-base-pair reads, so those segments were excluded. When HLA alleles, especially DR and DQ, strongly co-occurred, attributing TCR associations to individual alleles was difficult. The classifier was reported to diagnose cytomegalovirus status with high specificity and sensitivity in both the original and validation cohorts. In a later analysis, some 17,000 TCR beta sequences were associated with specific HLA alleles at a false discovery rate of 0.05. Three of the identified cytomegalovirus-associated TCR beta chains were confirmed in vitro to be specific for cytomegalovirus antigens. The only immune exposure information available for the cohort was CMV serostatus. In a later analysis, TCR association rates were found to vary across HLA loci, with the most associated TCRs seen for DRB1 alleles and the fewest for HLA-C alleles. Presence/absence analyses assumed roughly uniform sequencing depth across donors, an assumption that may not hold. V-gene and J-gene trimming of TCR beta chains was associated with a missense DCLRE1C variant in a later genetic analysis, and the association was replicated in an independent cohort. A cluster of highly shared sequence variants was judged likely to be a technical artifact of the sequencing pipeline. Because HLA typing was unavailable for some donors at each locus, only the typed subset was used in association tests. According to a later analysis, parvovirus B19, influenza, CMV and Epstein-Barr virus appeared linked to several top co-occurrence clusters. The study listed over 150 TCR beta chains as associated with cytomegalovirus. In a later analysis, most CMV-associated TCR beta chains were found to appear HLA-restricted, with HLA associations seemingly driven largely by CMV exposure. Only TCR beta chains were sequenced in this cohort, and the absence of alpha or paired-chain data limited detectable features. According to the authors, the approach could potentially be generalized to other disease states and immunological phenotypes. Correlated functional status among segregating V segments might be attributable to linkage disequilibrium, but an unknown experimental factor could not be ruled out. Fewer than 20 rarely observed V segments, including chromosome 9 orphons, were excluded from the earlier analysis of just under 600 of the donors because counts were too low. A further reported finding was that TCR beta sequences accurately predicted the HLA-A and HLA-B alleles for most subjects in the first cohort. According to a later genetic analysis, donors in an Asian-associated ancestry cluster had fewer N-insertions in productive TCRs than the approximately 630-donor mean.

The cohort comprised 550 to 700 healthy bone marrow donors. Cohort members were all nominally healthy when sampled, although unrecorded immune exposures were likely present. The donor was CMV seronegative and belonged to the group of 352 seronegative cohort members. A peripheral blood sample was collected from each donor, and TCR beta sequencing was performed on peripheral blood mononuclear cells. Genomic DNA extraction from the blood cell samples was performed with the Qiagen DNeasy Blood Extraction Kit. Of note for this clone: It lacks a known antigen. No base quality information exists; no much larger clone differs at one position.

V and J are truncated by 1 base and 3 bases respectively, leaving an intervening sequence of 6 bases. The cysteine opens and the phenylalanine closes a CDR3 of 13 amino acids. Left in the record is the CDR3 DNA by itself, 39 bases read in frame from the first base. The germline V gene sets CDR1 to SGHAT and CDR2 to FQNNGV. Library preparation used the immunoSEQ multiplex PCR assay. The multiplex PCR relied on a mix of 60 forward primers for TCR Vbeta segments and 13 reverse primers for TCR Jbeta segments. A multiplex PCR assay on genomic DNA amplified the CDR3 region of rearranged TCR beta genes. On the Illumina HiSeq System, the amplified TCR beta libraries were sequenced as 87-base-pair reads. Under the source paper's analysis protocol: A later analysis counted around 72 million unique TCR beta chains across the 650 to 800 repertoires, and around 12 million of these chains were shared by at least two donors. Raw reads were error-corrected and collapsed into unique sequences with a nearest-neighbor algorithm that merged closely related sequences to remove PCR and sequencing errors. Alignment of CDR3 sequences to IMGT reference sequences was used to assign V, D and J gene segments. For a sequence to be retained, at least a six-nucleotide match to both a V gene segment and a J gene segment was required. A rearrangement counted as productive if the CDR3 had no stop codons and remained in frame with V and J, and every other rearrangement counted as non-productive. Following IMGT convention, CDR3 was defined as the stretch from the second conserved V-encoded cysteine to the conserved J-encoded phenylalanine. Sequences without an unambiguous match to a single V gene segment were excluded from the earlier analysis of over 500 of the donors. In an earlier analysis of around 590 of the donors, a V segment was called functional when productive rearrangements were above 56.7%, and segregating when the standard deviation between donors exceeded 5%. To diagnose cytomegalovirus status from the catalog of TCR beta chain sequences, a statistical classification framework was built. A later analysis assigned V and J genes by comparing TCR nucleotide sequences with IMGT/GENE-DB human TR gene sequences. In a later analysis, CDR3 sequences and most-parsimonious VDJ recombination scenarios were assigned using the TCRdist pipeline. In a later analysis, every TCR beta chain was defined by the combination of its CDR3 amino acid sequence and its V-gene family, and reads without a unique V-gene family were dropped. A later analysis removed roughly 590 highly shared, low-generation-probability nucleotide sequences to deal with suspected cross-contamination and a sequencing artifact. In a later analysis, a clonal expansion index was calculated for each public chain from normalized within-repertoire ranks of inferred template counts. Generation probabilities in a later analysis came from a VDJ recombination model fitted to out-of-frame rearrangements, and those results were checked against IGoR. In a later analysis, hypergeometric tests were used to score TCR-TCR, TCR-HLA and TCR-CMV co-occurrence, with a repertoire-size bias correction applied to TCR pairs. In a later analysis, false discovery rates were estimated by permuting HLA or CMV assignments 20 times. In a later analysis, co-occurring TCRs were grouped using DBSCAN, and TCRdist sequence similarity was added for clustering within HLA-allele-positive subsets. For co-occurrence clustering, repertoires with fewer than 30,000 or more than 120,000 public chains were excluded, along with 5 or 6 repertoires with anomalous nucleotide sharing. Drawn from immuneACCESS, this table holds only the in-frame rearrangements with V and J called that TCRdb kept. Clones are partly lost; checked studies trace under half to an unresolved V gene and leave the rest unexplained. That table is the source of V, J and clone size, and D and trimming were worked out from the DNA. The sample has 150,000 to 200,000 clones on record, approximately 80% of them singletons. The top ten hold about 2.3% of the sample.

Sequencing used PBMCs. The rearrangement joined TRBV11-2 to TRBJ1-1; TRBD1 is possibly the D segment (5 matching bases). This clonotype was sampled from a woman aged 45-65 years in good health and CMV-seronegative. DNA sequence: TGTGCCAGCAGCTTAGTCAGGGACACTGAAGCTTTCTTT. Its product reads: CASSLVRDTEAFF.